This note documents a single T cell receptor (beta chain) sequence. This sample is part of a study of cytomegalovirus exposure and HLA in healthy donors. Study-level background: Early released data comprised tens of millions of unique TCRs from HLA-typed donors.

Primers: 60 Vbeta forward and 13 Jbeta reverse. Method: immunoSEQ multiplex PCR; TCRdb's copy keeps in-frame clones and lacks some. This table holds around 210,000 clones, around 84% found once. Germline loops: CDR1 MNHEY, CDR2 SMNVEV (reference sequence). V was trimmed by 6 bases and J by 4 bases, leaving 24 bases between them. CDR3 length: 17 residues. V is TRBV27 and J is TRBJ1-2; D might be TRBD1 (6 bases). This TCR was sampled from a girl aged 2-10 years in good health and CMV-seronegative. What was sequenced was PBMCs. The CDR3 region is CASSPFPFQGISYGYTF. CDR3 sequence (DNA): TGTGCCAGCAGCCCTTTCCCTTTCCAGGGGATCTCCTATGGCTACACCTTC.